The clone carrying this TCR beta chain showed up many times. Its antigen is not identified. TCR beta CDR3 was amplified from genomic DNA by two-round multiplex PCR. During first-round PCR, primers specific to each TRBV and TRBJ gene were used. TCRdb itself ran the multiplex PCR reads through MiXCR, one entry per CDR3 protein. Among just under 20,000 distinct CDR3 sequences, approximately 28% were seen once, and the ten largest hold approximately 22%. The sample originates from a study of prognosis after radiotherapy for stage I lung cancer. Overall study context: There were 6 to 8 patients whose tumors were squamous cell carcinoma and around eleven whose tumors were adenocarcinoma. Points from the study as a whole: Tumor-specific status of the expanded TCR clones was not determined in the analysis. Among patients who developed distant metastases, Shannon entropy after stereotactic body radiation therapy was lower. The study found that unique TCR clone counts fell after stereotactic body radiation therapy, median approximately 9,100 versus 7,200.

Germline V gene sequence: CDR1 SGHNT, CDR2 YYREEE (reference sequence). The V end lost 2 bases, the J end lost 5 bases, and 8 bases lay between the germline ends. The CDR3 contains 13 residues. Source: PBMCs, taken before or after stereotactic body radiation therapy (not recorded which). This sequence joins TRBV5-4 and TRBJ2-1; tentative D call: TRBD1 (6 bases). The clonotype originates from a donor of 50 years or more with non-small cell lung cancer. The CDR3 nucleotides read TGTGCCAGCAGCTTACAGGGACACAATGAGCAGTTCTTC. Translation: CASSLQGHNEQFF.